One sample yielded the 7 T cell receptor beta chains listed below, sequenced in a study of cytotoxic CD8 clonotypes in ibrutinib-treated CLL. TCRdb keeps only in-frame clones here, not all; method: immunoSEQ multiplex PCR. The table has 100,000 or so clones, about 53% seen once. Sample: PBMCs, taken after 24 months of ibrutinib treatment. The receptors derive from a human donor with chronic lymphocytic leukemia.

The CDR3 DNA sequence: TGTGCCAGCAGCCGTCAACGACAGGGAATGGCCGGGGAGCTGTTTTTT. Protein product: CASSRQRQGMAGELFF. The V gene is TRBV7-2, the J gene TRBJ2-2; the match to TRBD1 covers 7 bases. Unmatched junction bases numbered 12, after V lost 5 bases and J lost 6 bases. Germline CDR1 reads SGHTA; CDR2 reads FQGNSA. This CDR3 region has 16 residues.

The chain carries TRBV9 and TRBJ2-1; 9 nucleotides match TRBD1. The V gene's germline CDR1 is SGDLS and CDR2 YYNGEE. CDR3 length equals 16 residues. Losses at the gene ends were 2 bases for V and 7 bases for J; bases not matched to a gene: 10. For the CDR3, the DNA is TGTGCCAGCAGCGTGTTACAGGGGGCGCGGGGGAATGAGCAGTTCTTC. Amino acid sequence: CASSVLQGARGNEQFF.

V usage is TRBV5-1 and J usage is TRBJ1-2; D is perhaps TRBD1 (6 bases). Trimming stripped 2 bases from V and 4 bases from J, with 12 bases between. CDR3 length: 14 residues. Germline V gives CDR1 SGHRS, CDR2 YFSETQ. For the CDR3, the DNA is TGCGCCAGCAGCTTACAGGGAAGGGGCTATGGCTACACCTTC. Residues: CASSLQGRGYGYTF.

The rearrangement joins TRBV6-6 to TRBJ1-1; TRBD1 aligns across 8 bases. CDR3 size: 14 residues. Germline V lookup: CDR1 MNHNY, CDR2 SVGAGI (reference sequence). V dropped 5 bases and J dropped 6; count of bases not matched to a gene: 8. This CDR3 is CASSAPDRAAEAFF. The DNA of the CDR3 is TGTGCCAGCAGTGCGCCGGACAGGGCGGCTGAAGCTTTCTTT.

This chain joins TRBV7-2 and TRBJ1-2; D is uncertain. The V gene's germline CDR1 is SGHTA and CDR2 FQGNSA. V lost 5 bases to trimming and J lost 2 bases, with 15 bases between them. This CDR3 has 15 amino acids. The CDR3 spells CASSPTALQNYGYTF. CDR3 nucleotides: TGTGCCAGCAGCCCGACGGCCTTGCAAAACTATGGCTACACCTTC.

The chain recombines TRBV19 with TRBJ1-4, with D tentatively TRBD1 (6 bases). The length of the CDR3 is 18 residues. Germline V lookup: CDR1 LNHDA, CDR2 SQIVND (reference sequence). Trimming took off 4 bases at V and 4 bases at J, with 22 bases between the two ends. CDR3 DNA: TGTGCCAGTAGTAGGGGGGACGCGGACAGTCTGGGTAATGAAAAACTGTTTTTT. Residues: CASSRGDADSLGNEKLFF.

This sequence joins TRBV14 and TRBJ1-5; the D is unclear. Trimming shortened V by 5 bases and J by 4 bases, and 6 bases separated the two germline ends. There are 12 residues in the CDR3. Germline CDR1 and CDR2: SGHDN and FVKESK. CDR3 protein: CASSGTNQPQHF. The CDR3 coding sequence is TGTGCCAGCAGCGGCACGAATCAGCCCCAGCATTTT.